Listed below are T cell receptor beta chains from one sample, sequenced in a study of T-cell memory formation after mild COVID-19. TCRdb used MiXCR to reprocess the 5' RACE reads, holding one entry per CDR3 protein. The sample contains tens of thousands of distinct CDR3 sequences, about an eighth of which appear only once. Sequenced: PBMCs or a T cell subset sorted from them (not recorded which). All receptors derive from a man aged 18 to 29 who had mild COVID-19 (a few samples of this study predate the infection). Cell type and time point are not known. The CDR3 runs from the conserved cysteine through the conserved F or W. Fields, in order: CDR3 length, D gene, clone size, V gene, J gene, CDR3 protein, CDR3 DNA. D genes are given only for firm matches. Only some rows state a clone size, as once, few, many or a class for expanded clones.

CDR3 length: 12
D gene: -
clone size: many
V gene: TRBV29-1
J gene: TRBJ2-7
CDR3 protein: CSVELTDYEQYF
CDR3 DNA: TGCAGCGTTGAGTTGACGGACTACGAGCAGTACTTC

CDR3 length: 11
D gene: -
clone size: -
V gene: TRBV10-3
J gene: TRBJ2-5
CDR3 protein: CAISEAETQYF
CDR3 DNA: TGTGCCATCAGTGAGGCAGAGACCCAGTACTTC

CDR3 length: 14
D gene: TRBD2
clone size: few
V gene: TRBV9
J gene: TRBJ2-2
CDR3 protein: CASMPGGPTGELFF
CDR3 DNA: TGTGCCAGCATGCCGGGGGGGCCCACCGGGGAGCTGTTTTTT

CDR3 length: 15
D gene: -
clone size: many
V gene: TRBV7-3
J gene: TRBJ2-2
CDR3 protein: CASRPSRGNTGELFF
CDR3 DNA: TGTGCCAGCAGGCCGTCCAGGGGGAACACCGGGGAGCTGTTTTTT

CDR3 length: 11
D gene: -
clone size: many
V gene: TRBV6-6
J gene: TRBJ2-3
CDR3 protein: CASSWVDTQYF
CDR3 DNA: TGTGCCAGCAGCTGGGTGGATACGCAGTATTTT

CDR3 length: 12
D gene: TRBD1
clone size: many
V gene: TRBV20-1
J gene: TRBJ1-2
CDR3 protein: CSAPTGTDGYTF
CDR3 DNA: TGCAGTGCGCCGACAGGGACAGATGGCTACACCTTC

CDR3 length: 12
D gene: -
clone size: many
V gene: TRBV7-8
J gene: TRBJ1-2
CDR3 protein: CASSFTHYGYTF
CDR3 DNA: TGTGCCAGCAGCTTTACGCACTATGGCTACACCTTC

CDR3 length: 15
D gene: TRBD1
clone size: many
V gene: TRBV25-1
J gene: TRBJ2-1
CDR3 protein: CASSGSGTALEEQFF
CDR3 DNA: TGTGCCAGCAGTGGTTCCGGGACAGCCTTAGAGGAGCAGTTCTTC

CDR3 length: 17
D gene: TRBD1
clone size: many
V gene: TRBV12-3/TRBV12-4
J gene: TRBJ1-5
CDR3 protein: CASSLGQGRVSNQPQHF
CDR3 DNA: TGTGCCAGCAGTCTCGGACAGGGGCGAGTAAGCAATCAGCCCCAGCATTTT

CDR3 length: 12
D gene: -
clone size: many
V gene: TRBV4-1
J gene: TRBJ1-1
CDR3 protein: CASSKPGHRTFF
CDR3 DNA: TGCGCCAGCAGCAAACCGGGACATCGAACTTTCTTT

CDR3 length: 15
D gene: -
clone size: many
V gene: TRBV7-3
J gene: TRBJ2-5
CDR3 protein: CASSVGVAGGETQYF
CDR3 DNA: TGTGCCAGCAGCGTAGGGGTGGCGGGCGGGGAGACCCAGTACTTC

CDR3 length: 12
D gene: -
clone size: many
V gene: TRBV7-2
J gene: TRBJ1-2
CDR3 protein: CASSLDDVGYTF
CDR3 DNA: TGTGCCAGCAGCTTAGATGACGTTGGCTACACCTTC

CDR3 length: 18
D gene: TRBD2
clone size: many
V gene: TRBV6-6
J gene: TRBJ2-3
CDR3 protein: CASSYRITSGGALNTQYF
CDR3 DNA: TGTGCCAGCAGCTACAGAATTACCAGCGGGGGGGCGTTAAATACGCAGTATTTT

CDR3 length: 14
D gene: -
clone size: many
V gene: TRBV7-6
J gene: TRBJ1-1
CDR3 protein: CASSLWGWNTEAFF
CDR3 DNA: TGTGCCAGCAGCTTGTGGGGATGGAACACTGAAGCTTTCTTT

CDR3 length: 11
D gene: -
clone size: many
V gene: TRBV2
J gene: TRBJ1-6
CDR3 protein: CATAGNSPLHF
CDR3 DNA: TGTGCCACTGCGGGCAATTCACCCCTCCACTTT

CDR3 length: 16
D gene: -
clone size: many
V gene: TRBV30
J gene: TRBJ1-6
CDR3 protein: CAWSATSSSYNSPLHF
CDR3 DNA: TGTGCCTGGAGTGCGACCTCGAGCTCCTATAATTCACCCCTCCACTTT

CDR3 length: 14
D gene: -
clone size: many
V gene: TRBV7-2
J gene: TRBJ1-1
CDR3 protein: CASSFGSPNTEAFF
CDR3 DNA: TGTGCCAGCAGCTTTGGAAGCCCGAACACTGAAGCTTTCTTT

CDR3 length: 16
D gene: -
clone size: many
V gene: TRBV21-1
J gene: TRBJ2-2
CDR3 protein: CASSKGDRGRPGELFF
CDR3 DNA: TGTGCCAGCAGCAAAGGGGACAGGGGAAGACCCGGGGAGCTGTTTTTT

CDR3 length: 15
D gene: -
clone size: -
V gene: TRBV28
J gene: TRBJ2-2
CDR3 protein: CASTLGAAGSGELFF
CDR3 DNA: TGTGCCAGCACCCTGGGGGCAGCGGGGTCCGGGGAGCTGTTTTTT

CDR3 length: 15
D gene: -
clone size: once
V gene: TRBV14
J gene: TRBJ2-3
CDR3 protein: CASSYRPGGTDTQYF
CDR3 DNA: TGTGCCAGCAGCTATCGCCCGGGGGGCACAGATACGCAGTATTTT

CDR3 length: 14
D gene: -
clone size: many
V gene: TRBV20-1
J gene: TRBJ2-7
CDR3 protein: CSAKDSGKTYEQYF
CDR3 DNA: TGCAGTGCAAAGGACAGCGGGAAAACTTACGAGCAGTACTTC

CDR3 length: 15
D gene: TRBD1
clone size: many
V gene: TRBV18
J gene: TRBJ1-2
CDR3 protein: CASSTRGQGADGYTF
CDR3 DNA: TGTGCCAGCTCGACCAGGGGCCAGGGGGCTGATGGCTACACCTTC

CDR3 length: 13
D gene: -
clone size: many
V gene: TRBV11-2
J gene: TRBJ2-3
CDR3 protein: CASSLDLANTQYF
CDR3 DNA: TGTGCCAGCAGCTTAGATCTCGCCAATACGCAGTATTTT

CDR3 length: 14
D gene: TRBD2
clone size: many
V gene: TRBV25-1
J gene: TRBJ2-3
CDR3 protein: CASSEALSGRAQYF
CDR3 DNA: TGTGCCAGCAGTGAGGCCCTTTCAGGGAGGGCGCAGTATTTT

CDR3 length: 13
D gene: -
clone size: many
V gene: TRBV12-3/TRBV12-4
J gene: TRBJ2-7
CDR3 protein: CASSYEFSYEQYF
CDR3 DNA: TGTGCCAGCAGTTATGAATTCTCCTACGAGCAGTACTTC

CDR3 length: 15
D gene: TRBD1
clone size: few
V gene: TRBV6-5
J gene: TRBJ1-3
CDR3 protein: CASSYSTGAGNTIYF
CDR3 DNA: TGTGCCAGCAGTTACTCAACAGGGGCGGGAAACACCATATATTTT

CDR3 length: 16
D gene: TRBD1
clone size: few
V gene: TRBV6-5
J gene: TRBJ2-1
CDR3 protein: CASSYAGGQGINEQFF
CDR3 DNA: TGTGCCAGCAGTTACGCTGGAGGACAGGGTATTAATGAGCAGTTCTTC

CDR3 length: 15
D gene: TRBD2
clone size: many
V gene: TRBV6-1
J gene: TRBJ2-1
CDR3 protein: CASSEASGGANEQFF
CDR3 DNA: TGTGCCAGCAGTGAAGCTAGCGGGGGGGCCAATGAGCAGTTCTTC

CDR3 length: 13
D gene: -
clone size: many
V gene: TRBV10-3
J gene: TRBJ2-7
CDR3 protein: CAISSGPALEQYF
CDR3 DNA: TGTGCCATCAGCTCGGGCCCAGCCTTGGAGCAGTACTTC

CDR3 length: 14
D gene: -
clone size: many
V gene: TRBV12-3/TRBV12-4
J gene: TRBJ1-1
CDR3 protein: CASRVSGSNTEAFF
CDR3 DNA: TGTGCCAGCAGGGTGTCGGGATCGAACACTGAAGCTTTCTTT

CDR3 length: 15
D gene: TRBD1
clone size: few
V gene: TRBV18
J gene: TRBJ1-2
CDR3 protein: CASSPLDRVDYGYTF
CDR3 DNA: TGTGCCAGCTCACCACTGGACAGGGTTGACTATGGCTACACCTTC

CDR3 length: 14
D gene: -
clone size: few
V gene: TRBV24-1
J gene: TRBJ2-3
CDR3 protein: CATSVKGPTDTQYF
CDR3 DNA: TGTGCCACCAGTGTTAAGGGGCCCACAGATACGCAGTATTTT